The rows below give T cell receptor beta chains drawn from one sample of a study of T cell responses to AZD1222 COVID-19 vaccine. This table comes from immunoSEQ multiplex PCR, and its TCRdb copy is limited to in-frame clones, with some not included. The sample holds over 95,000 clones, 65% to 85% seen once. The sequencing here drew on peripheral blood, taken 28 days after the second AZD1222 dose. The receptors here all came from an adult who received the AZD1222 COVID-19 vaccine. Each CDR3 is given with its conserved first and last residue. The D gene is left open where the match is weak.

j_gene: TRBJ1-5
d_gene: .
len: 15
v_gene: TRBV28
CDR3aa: CASSLIDIGNQPQHF
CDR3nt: TGTGCCAGCAGTTTAATAGATATAGGCAATCAGCCCCAGCATTTT

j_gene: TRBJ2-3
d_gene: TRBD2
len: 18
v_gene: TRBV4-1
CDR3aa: CASSQVGLTSGGADTQYF
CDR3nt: TGCGCCAGCAGCCAAGTAGGTTTAACTAGCGGGGGGGCAGATACGCAGTATTTT

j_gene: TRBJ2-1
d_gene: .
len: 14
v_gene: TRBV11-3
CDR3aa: CASSVSSSYNEQFF
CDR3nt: TGTGCCAGCAGCGTAAGCTCCTCCTACAATGAGCAGTTCTTC

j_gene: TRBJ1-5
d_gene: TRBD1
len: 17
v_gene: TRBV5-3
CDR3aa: CARSLCPGTAHNQPQHF
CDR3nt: TGTGCCAGAAGCTTATGTCCGGGGACAGCGCATAATCAGCCCCAGCATTTT

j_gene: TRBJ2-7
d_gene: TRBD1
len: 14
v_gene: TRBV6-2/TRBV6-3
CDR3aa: CASSYPGQNYEQYF
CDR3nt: TGTGCCAGCAGTTACCCGGGACAGAACTACGAGCAGTACTTC

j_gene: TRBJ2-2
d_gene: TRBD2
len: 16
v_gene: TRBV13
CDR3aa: CASRQGSAGGHGELFF
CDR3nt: TGTGCCAGCAGACAAGGGTCCGCGGGAGGCCACGGGGAGCTGTTTTTT

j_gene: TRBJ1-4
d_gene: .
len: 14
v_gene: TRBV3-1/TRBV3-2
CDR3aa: CASSTTPNGEKLFF
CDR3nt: TGTGCCAGCAGCACAACCCCTAATGGGGAAAAACTGTTTTTT

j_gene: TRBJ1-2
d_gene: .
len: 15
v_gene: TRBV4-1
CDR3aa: CASSPVRQEYYGYTF
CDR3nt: TGCGCCAGCAGCCCAGTTAGACAGGAGTACTATGGCTACACCTTC

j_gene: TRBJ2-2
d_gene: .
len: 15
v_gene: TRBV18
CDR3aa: CASSQTSGVSGELFF
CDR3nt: TGTGCCAGCTCTCAAACGTCCGGGGTATCCGGGGAGCTGTTTTTT

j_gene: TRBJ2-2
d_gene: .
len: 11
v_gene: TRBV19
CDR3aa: CASELSGELFF
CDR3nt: TGTGCCAGCGAATTGAGCGGGGAGCTGTTTTTT

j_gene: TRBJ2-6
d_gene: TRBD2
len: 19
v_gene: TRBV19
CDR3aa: CASSKALGGRATGANVLTF
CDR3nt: TGTGCCAGTAGTAAGGCTCTTGGCGGGAGGGCCACTGGGGCCAACGTCCTGACTTTC

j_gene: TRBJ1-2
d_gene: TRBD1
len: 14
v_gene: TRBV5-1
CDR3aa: CASSPLEGAGGYTF
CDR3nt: TGCGCCAGCAGCCCGTTGGAGGGGGCCGGTGGCTACACCTTC

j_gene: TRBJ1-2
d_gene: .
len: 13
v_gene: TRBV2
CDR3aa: CASRHGLNYGYTF
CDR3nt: TGTGCCAGCAGGCACGGCCTTAACTATGGCTACACCTTC

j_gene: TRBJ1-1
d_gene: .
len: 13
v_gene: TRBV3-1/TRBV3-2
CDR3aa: CASSQAENTEAFF
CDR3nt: TGTGCCAGCAGCCAGGCAGAAAACACTGAAGCTTTCTTT

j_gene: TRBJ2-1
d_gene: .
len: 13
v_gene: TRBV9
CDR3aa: CASSEEGGDEQFF
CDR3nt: TGTGCCAGCAGCGAGGAGGGAGGCGATGAGCAGTTCTTC